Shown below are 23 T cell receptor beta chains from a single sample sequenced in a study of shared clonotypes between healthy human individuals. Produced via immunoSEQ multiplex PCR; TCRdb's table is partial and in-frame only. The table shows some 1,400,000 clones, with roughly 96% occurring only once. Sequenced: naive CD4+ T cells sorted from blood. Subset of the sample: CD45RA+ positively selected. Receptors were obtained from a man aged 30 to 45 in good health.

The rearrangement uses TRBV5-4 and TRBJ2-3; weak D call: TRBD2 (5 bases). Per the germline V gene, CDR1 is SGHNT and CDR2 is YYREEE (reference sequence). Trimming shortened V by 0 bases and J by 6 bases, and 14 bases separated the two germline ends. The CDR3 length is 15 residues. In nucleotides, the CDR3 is TGTGCCAGCAGCTTGGCCGGTAGCGTTAGGGATACGCAGTATTTT. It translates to CASSLAGSVRDTQYF.

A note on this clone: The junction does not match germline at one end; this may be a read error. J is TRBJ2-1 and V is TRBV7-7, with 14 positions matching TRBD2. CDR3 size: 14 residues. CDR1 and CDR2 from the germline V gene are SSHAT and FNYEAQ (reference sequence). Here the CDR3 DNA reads TGTGCTAGCAGCCTGGGACTAGCGGGAGTTGAGCAGTTCTTC. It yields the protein CASSLGLAGVEQFF. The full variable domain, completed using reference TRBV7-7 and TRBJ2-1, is GAGVSQSPRYKVTKRGQDVTLRCDPISSHATLYWYQQALGQGPEFLTYFNYEAQPDKSGLPSDRFSAERPEGSISTLTIQRTEQRDSAMYRCASSLGLAGVEQFFGPGTRLTVL.

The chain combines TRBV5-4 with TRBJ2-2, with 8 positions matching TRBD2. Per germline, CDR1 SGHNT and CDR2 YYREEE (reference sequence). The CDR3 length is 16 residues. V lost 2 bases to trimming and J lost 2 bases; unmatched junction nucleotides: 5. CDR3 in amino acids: CASSFGTSGNTGELFF. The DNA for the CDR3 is TGTGCCAGCAGCTTTGGTACTAGCGGTAACACCGGGGAGCTGTTTTTT.

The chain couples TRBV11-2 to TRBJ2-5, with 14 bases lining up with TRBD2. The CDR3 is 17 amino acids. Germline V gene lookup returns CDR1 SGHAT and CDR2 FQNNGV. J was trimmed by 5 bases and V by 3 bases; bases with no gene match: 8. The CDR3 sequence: CASSFRLAGGSLETQYF. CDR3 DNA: TGTGCCAGCAGCTTTCGACTAGCGGGGGGGAGCTTGGAGACCCAGTACTTC.

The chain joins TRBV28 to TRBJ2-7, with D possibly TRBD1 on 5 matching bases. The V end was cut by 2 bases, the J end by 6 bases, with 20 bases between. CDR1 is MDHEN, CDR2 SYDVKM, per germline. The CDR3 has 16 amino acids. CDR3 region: CASSLGAATGLSEQYF. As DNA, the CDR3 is TGTGCCAGCAGTTTAGGGGCAGCAACAGGTCTTAGCGAGCAGTACTTC.

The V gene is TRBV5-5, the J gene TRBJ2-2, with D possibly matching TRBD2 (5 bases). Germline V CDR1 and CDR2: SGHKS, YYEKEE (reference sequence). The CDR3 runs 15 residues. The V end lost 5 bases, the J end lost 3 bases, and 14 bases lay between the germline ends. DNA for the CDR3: TGTGCCAGCAGACCCCGAGGGCCGTACACCGGGGAGCTGTTTTTT. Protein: CASRPRGPYTGELFF.

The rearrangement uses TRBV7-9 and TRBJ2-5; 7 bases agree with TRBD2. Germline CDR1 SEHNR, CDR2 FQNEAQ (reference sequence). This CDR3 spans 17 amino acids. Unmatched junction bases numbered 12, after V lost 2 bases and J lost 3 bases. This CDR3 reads CASSLKGLAALKETQYF. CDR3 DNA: TGTGCCAGCAGCTTAAAGGGTCTAGCGGCCCTAAAAGAGACCCAGTACTTC. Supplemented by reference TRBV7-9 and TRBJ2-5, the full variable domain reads DTGVSQNPRHKITKRGQNVTFRCDPISEHNRLYWYRQTLGQGPEFLTYFQNEAQLEKSRLLSDRFSAERPKGSFSTLEIQRTEQGDSAMYLCASSLKGLAALKETQYFGPGTRLLVL.

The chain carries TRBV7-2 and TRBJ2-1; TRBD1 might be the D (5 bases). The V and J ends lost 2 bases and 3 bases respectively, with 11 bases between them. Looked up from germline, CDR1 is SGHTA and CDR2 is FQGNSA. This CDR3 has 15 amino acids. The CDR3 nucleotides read TGTGCCAGCAGCTTATCTGCAGGGATCTACAATGAGCAGTTCTTC. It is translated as CASSLSAGIYNEQFF.

For the CDR3, the DNA is TGTGCCAGCAGCTCGAAGAGCGGTTTCTCCTACGAGCAGTACTTC. Residues: CASSSKSGFSYEQYF. This sequence joins TRBV5-4 and TRBJ2-7; D possibly corresponds to TRBD2 (5 bases). This CDR3 has 15 amino acids. Germline CDR1 reads SGHNT; CDR2 reads YYREEE (reference sequence). V gave up 3 bases and J gave up 0 bases, with 13 bases separating them.

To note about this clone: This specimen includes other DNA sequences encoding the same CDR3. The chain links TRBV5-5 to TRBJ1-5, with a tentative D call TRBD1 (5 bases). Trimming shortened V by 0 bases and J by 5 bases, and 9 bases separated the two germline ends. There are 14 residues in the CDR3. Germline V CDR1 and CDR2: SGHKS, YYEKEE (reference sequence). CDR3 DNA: TGTGCCAGCAGCTTGGCCGGAGGGGATCAGCCCCAGCATTTT. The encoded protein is CASSLAGGDQPQHF. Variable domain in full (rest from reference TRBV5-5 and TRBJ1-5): DAGVTQSPTHLIKTRGQQVTLRCSPISGHKSVSWYQQVLGQGPQFIFQYYEKEERGRGNFPDRFSARQFPNYSSELNVNALLLGDSALYLCASSLAGGDQPQHFGDGTRLSIL.

CDR3 in DNA: TGTGCCAGCTCACCACGAGGGCAGGGCGGGGAAAAACTGTTTTTT. Translating it yields CASSPRGQGGEKLFF. The V gene is TRBV18, the J gene TRBJ1-4; possibly TRBD1 for D (5 bases). This CDR3 spans 15 amino acids. Trimming took 1 base from V and 8 from J, leaving 14 bases between them. Germline V CDR1 and CDR2: KGHSH, LQKENI.

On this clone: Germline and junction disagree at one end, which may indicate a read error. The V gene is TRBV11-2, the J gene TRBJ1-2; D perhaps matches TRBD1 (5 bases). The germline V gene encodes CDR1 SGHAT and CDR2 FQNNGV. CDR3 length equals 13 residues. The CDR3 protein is CASSFPGTLLGYF. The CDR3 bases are TGTGCCAGCAGCTTCCCAGGGACCCTTCTGGGATACTTC.

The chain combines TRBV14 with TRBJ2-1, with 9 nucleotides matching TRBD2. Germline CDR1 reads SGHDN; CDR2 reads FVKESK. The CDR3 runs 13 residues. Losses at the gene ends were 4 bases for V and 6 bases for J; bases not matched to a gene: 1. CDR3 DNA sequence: TGTGCCAGCAGCCCGGGACTAGCCAATGAGCAGTTCTTC. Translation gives CASSPGLANEQFF.

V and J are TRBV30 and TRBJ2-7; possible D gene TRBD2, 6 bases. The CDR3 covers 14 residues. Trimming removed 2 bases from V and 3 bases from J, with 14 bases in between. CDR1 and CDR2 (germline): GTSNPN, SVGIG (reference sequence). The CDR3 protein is CAWSRGSGLYEQYF. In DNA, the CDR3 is TGTGCCTGGAGTCGGGGGAGCGGCCTCTACGAGCAGTACTTC.

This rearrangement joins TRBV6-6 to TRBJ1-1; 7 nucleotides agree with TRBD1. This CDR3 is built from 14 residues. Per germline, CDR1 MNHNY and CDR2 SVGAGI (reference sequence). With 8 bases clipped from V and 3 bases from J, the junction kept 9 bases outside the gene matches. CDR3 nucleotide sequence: TGTGCCAGCGGCAGGGGGTCCGTGTACACTGAAGCTTTCTTT. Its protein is CASGRGSVYTEAFF.

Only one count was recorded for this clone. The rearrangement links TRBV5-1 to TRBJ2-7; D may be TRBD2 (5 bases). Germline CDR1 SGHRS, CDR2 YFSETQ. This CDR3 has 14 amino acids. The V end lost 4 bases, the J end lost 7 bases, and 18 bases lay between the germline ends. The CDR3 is CASSTGRPPGEQYF. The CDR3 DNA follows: TGCGCCAGCAGCACCGGACGGCCCCCGGGGGAGCAGTACTTC.

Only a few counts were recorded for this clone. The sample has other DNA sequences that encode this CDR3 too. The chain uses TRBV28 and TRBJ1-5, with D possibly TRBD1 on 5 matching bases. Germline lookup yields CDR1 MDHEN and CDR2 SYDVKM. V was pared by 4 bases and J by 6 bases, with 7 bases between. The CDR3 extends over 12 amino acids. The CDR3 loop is CASSSRGQPQHF. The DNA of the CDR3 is TGTGCCAGCAGTTCGAGGGGTCAGCCCCAGCATTTT. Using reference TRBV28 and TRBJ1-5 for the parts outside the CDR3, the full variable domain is DVKVTQSSRYLVKRTGEKVFLECVQDMDHENMFWYRQDPGLGLRLIYFSYDVKMKEKGDIPEGYSVSREKKERFSLILESASTNQTSMYLCASSSRGQPQHFGDGTRLSIL.

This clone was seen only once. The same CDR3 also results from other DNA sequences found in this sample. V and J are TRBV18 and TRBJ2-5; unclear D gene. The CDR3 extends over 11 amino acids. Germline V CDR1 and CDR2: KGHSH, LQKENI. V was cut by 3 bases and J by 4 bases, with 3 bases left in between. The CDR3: CASSPRETQYF. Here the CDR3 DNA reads TGTGCCAGCTCACCCAGAGAGACCCAGTACTTC.

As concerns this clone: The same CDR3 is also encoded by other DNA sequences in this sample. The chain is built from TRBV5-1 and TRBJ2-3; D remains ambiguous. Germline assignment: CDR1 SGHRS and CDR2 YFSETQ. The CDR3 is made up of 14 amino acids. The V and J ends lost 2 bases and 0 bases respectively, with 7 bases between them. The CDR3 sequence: CASSFRASTDTQYF. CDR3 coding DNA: TGCGCCAGCAGCTTTAGGGCCAGCACAGATACGCAGTATTTT.

The CDR3: CASGTSGRINEQFF. The DNA for the CDR3 is TGTGCCAGCGGGACTAGCGGGAGGATCAATGAGCAGTTCTTC. V is TRBV9 and J is TRBJ2-1, with TRBD2 matching 15 bases. The V gene's germline CDR1 is SGDLS and CDR2 YYNGEE. After removal of 7 bases from V and 6 bases from J, the junction contained 2 bases not matched to a gene. The CDR3 is 14 amino acids.

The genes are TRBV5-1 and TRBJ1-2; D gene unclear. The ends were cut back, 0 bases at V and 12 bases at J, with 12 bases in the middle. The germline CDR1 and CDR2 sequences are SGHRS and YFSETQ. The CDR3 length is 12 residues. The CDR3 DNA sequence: TGCGCCAGCAGCTTGGAAATGAAGTCTCACACCTTC. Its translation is CASSLEMKSHTF.

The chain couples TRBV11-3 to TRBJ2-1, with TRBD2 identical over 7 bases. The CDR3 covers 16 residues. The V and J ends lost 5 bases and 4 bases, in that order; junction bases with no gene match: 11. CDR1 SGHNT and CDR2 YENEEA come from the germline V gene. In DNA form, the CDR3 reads TGTGCCAGCAGCGGGGGGACCGGAGCGGGGTACAATGAGCAGTTCTTC. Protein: CASSGGTGAGYNEQFF.

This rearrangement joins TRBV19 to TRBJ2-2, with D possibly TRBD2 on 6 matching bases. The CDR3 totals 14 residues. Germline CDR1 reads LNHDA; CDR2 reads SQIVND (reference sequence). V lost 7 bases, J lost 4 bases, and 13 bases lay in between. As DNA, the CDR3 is TGTGCCAGTACCTGGACTACCGCCACCGGGGAGCTGTTTTTT. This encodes CASTWTTATGELFF.